These 31 T cell receptor beta chains share one sample of origin, sequenced in a study of cytomegalovirus exposure and HLA in healthy donors. Here immunoSEQ multiplex PCR was the method, and the copy in TCRdb shows in-frame clones only, minus some. Among some 170,000 clones, approximately 87% were seen once, and the ten largest hold roughly 1.4%. The specimen sequenced was PBMCs. Source of these receptors: a woman under 40 in good health and CMV-seronegative.

The rearrangement joins TRBV30 to TRBJ2-1; D is ambiguous. This CDR3 is built from 12 residues. V shed 3 bases and J shed 9 bases, with 12 bases lying between them. From germline, CDR1 is GTSNPN and CDR2 SVGIG (reference sequence). The CDR3 DNA reads TGTGCCTGGAGAAGAGGAATCCTTGAGCAGTTCTTC. Translating gives CAWRRGILEQFF.

Notes on this clone: This sample also contains other DNA sequences that code for the same CDR3. V is TRBV6-5 and J is TRBJ2-1; 10 bases line up with TRBD2. Germline lookup yields CDR1 MNHEY and CDR2 SVGAGI. Unmatched junction bases numbered 1, after V lost 2 bases and J lost 3 bases. The length of the CDR3 is 15 residues. The CDR3, as DNA: TGTGCCAGCAGTTACATAGCGGGGGGCTACAATGAGCAGTTCTTC. Translated: CASSYIAGGYNEQFF.

This sequence joins TRBV4-3 and TRBJ1-2, with 7 nucleotides matching TRBD1. V gave up 1 base and J gave up 6 bases; unmatched junction bases: 8. The germline V gene encodes CDR1 LGHNA and CDR2 YSLEER. CDR3 length: 15 amino acids. The CDR3 sequence is CASSQGTGSFDGYTF. CDR3 DNA: TGCGCCAGCAGCCAAGGGACAGGTTCTTTCGATGGCTACACCTTC.

This clone was recorded only once. V gene TRBV15 combines with J gene TRBJ2-7, with D tentatively TRBD2 (5 bases). Trimming removed 8 bases from V and 0 bases from J, with 14 bases in between. The CDR3 totals 14 residues. The germline CDR1 and CDR2 sequences are LNHNV and YYDKDF (reference sequence). The chain's CDR3 is CATAELGSSYEQYF. The CDR3 region has the DNA TGTGCCACCGCAGAACTGGGGAGCTCCTACGAGCAGTACTTC.

This clone showed up just once. This sequence joins TRBV2 and TRBJ2-5; 10 bases are shared with TRBD2. The J segment lost 5 bases and the V segment lost 4 bases, leaving 4 bases of the junction unmatched. The CDR3 loop spans 14 amino acids. Germline V gene sequence: CDR1 SNHLY, CDR2 FYNNEI. In nucleotides, the CDR3 is TGTGCCAGCAGTGGACTAGCGGGTGGCGAGACCCAGTACTTC. Its translation is CASSGLAGGETQYF.

The genes are TRBV6-6 and TRBJ2-3; 7 bases map to TRBD1. This CDR3 comprises 13 residues. The V gene end was trimmed by 2 bases and the J gene end by 8 bases; junction bases not matched to a gene: 4. The germline V gene has CDR1 MNHNY and CDR2 SVGAGI (reference sequence). CDR3 DNA sequence: TGTGCCAGCAGTTACGAAGACAGGGTTACGCAGTATTTT. It translates to CASSYEDRVTQYF.

The chain is built from TRBV9 and TRBJ1-3; no clear D. Trimming stripped 0 bases from V and 9 bases from J, with 10 bases between. Germline CDR1 reads SGDLS; CDR2 reads YYNGEE. This CDR3 is built from 13 residues. The CDR3 nucleotides read TGTGCCAGCAGCGTAGATGAGGGAGGCACCATATATTTT. Translated: CASSVDEGGTIYF. Filled out from reference TRBV9 and TRBJ1-3, the complete variable domain reads DSGVTQTPKHLITATGQRVTLRCSPRSGDLSVYWYQQSLDQGLQFLIQYYNGEERAKGNILERFSAQQFPDLHSELNLSSLELGDSALYFCASSVDEGGTIYFGEGSWLTVV.

The chain is built from TRBV4-3 and TRBJ2-1, with a weak D call TRBD2 (6 bases). V lost 4 bases, J lost 9 bases, and 22 bases lay in between. CDR1 LGHNA and CDR2 YSLEER come from the germline V gene. The CDR3 contains 16 residues. The DNA of the CDR3 is TGCGCCAGCAGCCCCAAGATGTGGGGGGAGAGGGCTGAGCAGTTCTTC. This translates into CASSPKMWGERAEQFF.

V is TRBV5-3 and J is TRBJ2-1; 10 nucleotides agree with TRBD2. TRBV5-3 is reported as an ORF; its role is uncertain. Trimming at V came to 2 bases and at J to 5 bases, leaving 4 bases not matched to a gene. This CDR3 spans 15 amino acids. The chain's CDR3 is CARSLAGGPHNEQFF. In nucleotides, the CDR3 is TGTGCCAGAAGCTTAGCGGGGGGGCCCCACAATGAGCAGTTCTTC.

The gene calls are TRBV27 and TRBJ1-1; no clear D gene. Per the germline V gene, CDR1 is MNHEY and CDR2 is SMNVEV (reference sequence). V was trimmed by 2 bases and J by 1 base, leaving 5 bases between them. The CDR3 loop spans 13 amino acids. This CDR3 reads CASSLQENTEAFF. CDR3 nucleotide sequence: TGTGCCAGCAGTTTACAGGAGAACACTGAAGCTTTCTTT.

This chain joins TRBV7-9 and TRBJ1-1; 8 bases align to TRBD1. Germline trimming cut 4 bases from V and 0 bases from J; bases unmatched to any gene: 4. The length of the CDR3 is 15 residues. Germline V gene lookup returns CDR1 SEHNR and CDR2 FQNEAQ (reference sequence). CDR3 in DNA: TGTGCCAGCAGCTCCGGGACAGGAGTGAACACTGAAGCTTTCTTT. Translation: CASSSGTGVNTEAFF. The full variable domain, with the rest looked up from reference TRBV7-9 and TRBJ1-1, is DTGVSQNPRHKITKRGQNVTFRCDPISEHNRLYWYRQTLGQGPEFLTYFQNEAQLEKSRLLSDRFSAERPKGSFSTLEIQRTEQGDSAMYLCASSSGTGVNTEAFFGQGTRLTVV.

The chain couples TRBV18 to TRBJ2-1; no reliable D call. With 5 bases removed from V and 7 bases from J, the gap between germline ends came to 9 bases. CDR1 and CDR2 (germline): KGHSH, LQKENI. This CDR3 has 12 amino acids. CDR3 protein: CASSTARNEQFF. In DNA form, the CDR3 reads TGTGCCAGCTCAACAGCTCGGAATGAGCAGTTCTTC.

This clone was recorded only once. The J gene is TRBJ1-2, the V gene TRBV5-1; tentatively, D is TRBD1 (6 bases). V was trimmed by 3 bases and J by 6 bases, leaving 9 bases between them. The germline V gene has CDR1 SGHRS and CDR2 YFSETQ. The CDR3 has 12 residues. The CDR3 loop is CASSSQGNGYTF. The CDR3 DNA sequence: TGCGCCAGCAGCTCGCAGGGGAATGGCTACACCTTC.

V and J are TRBV5-1 and TRBJ1-1; D unclear. Trimming left V 0 bases short and J 4 bases short, with 16 bases between. This CDR3 has 16 amino acids. Germline V gene lookup returns CDR1 SGHRS and CDR2 YFSETQ. CDR3 in DNA: TGCGCCAGCAGCTTGGCGCCTTCGGAGGGAGGCACTGAAGCTTTCTTT. Its protein product is CASSLAPSEGGTEAFF.

The chain carries TRBV7-2 and TRBJ2-5; D is unclear. Per the germline V gene, CDR1 is SGHTA and CDR2 is FQGNSA. The CDR3 length is 13 residues. Trimming removed 2 bases from V and 5 bases from J, with 9 bases in between. This CDR3 reads CASSLFLVETQYF. In nucleotides, the CDR3 is TGTGCCAGCAGCTTATTCCTAGTGGAGACCCAGTACTTC.

The V and J genes are TRBV4-1 and TRBJ1-3; TRBD1 is a possible D gene (6 bases). The germline V gene encodes CDR1 MGHRA and CDR2 YSYEKL. The CDR3 length is 16 residues. The germline V and J ends were trimmed by 3 bases and 3 bases, with 15 bases remaining between them. The CDR3 DNA reads as TGCGCCAGCAGCCAGCCCGGGACAACCCGTGGAAACACCATATATTTT. Translated: CASSQPGTTRGNTIYF.

The chain joins TRBV21-1 to TRBJ1-2; the tabulated D call, TRBD1, remains unverified against the DNA. TRBV21-1 constitutes a pseudogene. The CDR3 extends over 17 amino acids. The CDR3 nucleotides are TGTGCCAGCAGCAAAAGCCACAGACCCCTCGAGCTCTATGGCTACACCTTC. This gives the protein CASSKSHRPLELYGYTF.

CDR3 region: CASSYSFGTLGTEAFF. The CDR3 DNA reads TGTGCCAGCAGTTACTCATTCGGGACTTTAGGGACTGAAGCTTTCTTT. The genes are TRBV6-5 and TRBJ1-1; D may be TRBD1 (5 bases). The CDR3 spans 16 residues. Trimming cost V 0 bases and J 5 bases, with 16 bases left between them. Germline-derived CDR1 and CDR2 are MNHEY and SVGAGI.

V usage is TRBV7-9 and J usage is TRBJ1-5; D perhaps matches TRBD1 (6 bases). The CDR3 length is 14 residues. Trimming pared 1 base from V and 7 bases from J, leaving 11 bases between. Germline CDR1 reads SEHNR; CDR2 reads FQNEAQ (reference sequence). This CDR3 reads CASSLGGQRQPQHF. CDR3 nucleotides: TGTGCCAGCAGCTTAGGAGGACAGCGACAGCCCCAGCATTTT.

This chain joins TRBV10-3 and TRBJ2-1, with TRBD1 as a possible D gene (5 bases). Trimming took 10 bases from V and 7 from J, leaving 14 bases between them. The CDR3 loop spans 12 amino acids. Germline V gene data show CDR1 as ENHRY and CDR2 as SYGVKD. The chain's CDR3 is CATLQVGNEQFF. CDR3 DNA: TGTGCCACCTTACAGGTCGGGAATGAGCAGTTCTTC.

CDR3: CASSLGGLGATGELFF. The CDR3 DNA is TGTGCCAGCAGCTTAGGGGGCCTAGGGGCAACCGGGGAGCTGTTTTTT. V gene TRBV7-6 combines with J gene TRBJ2-2, with TRBD1 as a possible D gene (5 bases). CDR1 is SGHVS, CDR2 FNYEAQ, per germline. The CDR3 totals 16 residues. Between the trimmed V and J ends, which lost 1 base and 5 bases, there was a span of 14 bases.

The rearrangement uses TRBV9 and TRBJ1-1; a possible D gene is TRBD1 (5 bases). Trimming removed 5 bases from V and 5 bases from J, with 16 bases in between. CDR1 and CDR2 (germline): SGDLS, YYNGEE. The length of the CDR3 is 14 residues. The CDR3 nucleotides are TGTGCCAGCAGGGATGTGGGGCGCGGAACTGAAGCTTTCTTT. It specifies CASRDVGRGTEAFF.

This chain uses TRBV9 with TRBJ2-2, with 7 bases that match TRBD1. The CDR3 is 15 residues long. J was trimmed by 6 bases and V by 3 bases; bases with no gene match: 8. Germline V gene lookup returns CDR1 SGDLS and CDR2 YYNGEE. This chain's CDR3 is CASSGTGAVAGELFF. The CDR3 nucleotides read TGTGCCAGCAGCGGCACAGGGGCGGTTGCCGGGGAGCTGTTTTTT.

This chain connects TRBV5-1 to TRBJ1-2, with TRBD1 matching over 10 bases. V lost 4 bases, J lost 4 bases, and 4 bases stayed unmatched. Per the germline V gene, CDR1 is SGHRS and CDR2 is YFSETQ. The CDR3 has 14 residues. The CDR3 DNA follows: TGCGCCAGCAGCAACAGGACAGGGGGCTATGGCTACACCTTC. Protein: CASSNRTGGYGYTF. Drawing the rest from reference TRBV5-1 and TRBJ1-2, the complete variable domain is KAGVTQTPRYLIKTRGQQVTLSCSPISGHRSVSWYQQTPGQGLQFLFEYFSETQRNKGNFPGRFSGRQFSNSRSEMNVSTLELGDSALYLCASSNRTGGYGYTFGSGTRLTVV.

Details on this clone: Additional DNA sequences in this sample encode the identical CDR3. The genes are TRBV5-1 and TRBJ2-3, with D uncertain. CDR1 is SGHRS and CDR2 is YFSETQ in the germline V gene. V lost 4 bases and J lost 0, with 12 bases in between. The CDR3 spans 15 residues. CDR3 DNA: TGCGCCAGCAGCCCAGACACCACTAGCACAGATACGCAGTATTTT. It translates to CASSPDTTSTDTQYF. The whole variable domain, remainder taken from reference TRBV5-1 and TRBJ2-3, is KAGVTQTPRYLIKTRGQQVTLSCSPISGHRSVSWYQQTPGQGLQFLFEYFSETQRNKGNFPGRFSGRQFSNSRSEMNVSTLELGDSALYLCASSPDTTSTDTQYFGPGTRLTVL.

V is TRBV7-9 and J is TRBJ2-2; TRBD2 matches 8 bases. The J segment lost 4 bases and the V segment lost 3 bases, leaving 4 bases of the junction unmatched. Germline V CDR1 and CDR2: SEHNR, FQNEAQ (reference sequence). The CDR3 has 15 amino acids. This chain's CDR3 is CASSLGRGGTGELFF. Here the CDR3 DNA reads TGTGCCAGCAGCTTGGGTCGGGGGGGCACCGGGGAGCTGTTTTTT.

The gene calls are TRBV29-1 and TRBJ2-1; 8 bases line up with TRBD1. V trimming: 3 bases; J trimming: 7 bases; junction bases outside the gene matches: 11. The CDR3 covers 15 residues. Germline V gene lookup returns CDR1 SQVTM and CDR2 ANQGSEA. CDR3 sequence (DNA): TGCAGCGTTGACGTAGCAGGGGGCGCCGGTAATGAGCAGTTCTTC. It specifies CSVDVAGGAGNEQFF.

This chain connects TRBV12-5 to TRBJ1-2; perhaps TRBD1 as D (5 bases). Germline assignment: CDR1 LGHNT and CDR2 FRNRAP. The length of the CDR3 is 16 residues. Trimming removed 5 bases from V and 0 bases from J, with 16 bases in between. For the CDR3, the DNA is TGTGCTAGTGGTCCCTCAGGGATCCCCACTAACTATGGCTACACCTTC. This codes for CASGPSGIPTNYGYTF.

This chain connects TRBV6-6 to TRBJ2-7; the D is unclear. Germline lookup yields CDR1 MNHNY and CDR2 SVGAGI (reference sequence). Trimming pared 0 bases from V and 7 bases from J, leaving 13 bases between. This CDR3 region has 14 residues. Here the CDR3 DNA reads TGTGCCAGCAGTTACTCGACAAGGTCGTGGGAGCAGTACTTC. This translates into CASSYSTRSWEQYF.

CDR3 DNA: TGTGCCAGCAGGGCAGGGACAGGGGGCGCGAGCAATCAGCCCCAGCATTTT. The encoded protein is CASRAGTGGASNQPQHF. This sequence joins TRBV2 and TRBJ1-5; 12 bases fit TRBD1. Germline loops: CDR1 SNHLY, CDR2 FYNNEI. There are 17 residues in the CDR3. Trimming removed 6 bases from V and 1 base from J; junction bases left unmatched: 7.

The rearrangement joins TRBV6-1 to TRBJ2-7, with D unclear. The CDR3 covers 11 residues. CDR1 and CDR2 from the germline V gene are MNHNS and SASEGT. V was pared by 7 bases and J by 6 bases, with 10 bases between. The DNA for the CDR3 is TGTGCCAGCATAGGCGGCGGCGAGCAGTACTTC. Amino acids: CASIGGGEQYF.